The 12 T cell receptor beta chains in this list originate from one sample, sequenced in a study of cytomegalovirus exposure and HLA in healthy donors. Primers for the PCR totalled 60 Vbeta and 13 Jbeta. Libraries were prepared by immunoSEQ multiplex PCR; TCRdb keeps only in-frame clonotypes and omits some of them. The sample yields about 110,000 clones, 67% seen once. Specimen: PBMCs. Receptors were obtained from a man aged 18 to 29 in good health and CMV-seropositive.

The chain is built from TRBV4-2 and TRBJ2-6; 9 bases align to TRBD2. This CDR3 is 17 amino acids long. Losses at the gene ends were 0 bases for V and 2 bases for J; bases not matched to a gene: 2. CDR1 is LGHNA and CDR2 is YNFKEQ in the germline V gene. The CDR3 is CASSQDWTSAGANVLTF. The CDR3 region has the DNA TGTGCCAGCAGCCAAGATTGGACTAGCGCTGGGGCCAACGTCCTGACTTTC.

V gene TRBV5-6 combines with J gene TRBJ2-7; 10 nucleotides match TRBD2. From germline, CDR1 is SGHDT and CDR2 YYEEEE. The V segment lost 2 bases and the J segment 6 bases; nucleotides outside the gene matches: 5. The CDR3 has 14 residues. The CDR3 region is CASSFGSGGIEQYF. In DNA form, the CDR3 reads TGTGCCAGCAGCTTTGGTAGCGGGGGGATCGAGCAGTACTTC.

V is TRBV5-5 and J is TRBJ1-2, with 10 bases fitting TRBD1. V dropped 1 base and J dropped 1; count of bases not matched to a gene: 10. The CDR3 contains 18 residues. Looked up from germline, CDR1 is SGHKS and CDR2 is YYEKEE (reference sequence). The CDR3 spells CASSLIGTGDALNYGYTF. CDR3 coding DNA: TGTGCCAGCAGCTTGATCGGGACAGGGGACGCCCTTAACTATGGCTACACCTTC.

The chain links TRBV2 to TRBJ1-6, with 7 bases lining up with TRBD1. Germline CDR1 and CDR2: SNHLY and FYNNEI. CDR3 length equals 13 residues. The V gene end was trimmed by 4 bases and the J gene end by 10 bases; junction bases not matched to a gene: 4. CDR3 sequence: CASSGQGASPLHF. The DNA of the CDR3 is TGTGCCAGCAGTGGACAGGGTGCCTCACCCCTCCACTTT. The variable domain in full, with the rest retrieved from reference TRBV2 and TRBJ1-6, is EPEVTQTPSHQVTQMGQEVILRCVPISNHLYFYWYRQILGQKVEFLVSFYNNEISEKSEIFDDQFSVERPDGSNFTLKIRSTKLEDSAMYFCASSGQGASPLHFGNGTRLTVT.

The chain uses TRBV5-8 and TRBJ2-1; tentatively, D is TRBD2 (6 bases). Trimming cost V 4 bases and J 5 bases, with 16 bases left between them. This CDR3 region has 15 residues. The germline CDR1 and CDR2 sequences are SGHTS and YDEGEE. The CDR3 protein is CASSPWGVRNNEQFF. CDR3 DNA: TGTGCCAGCAGCCCGTGGGGGGTCCGGAACAATGAGCAGTTCTTC.

V and J are TRBV28 and TRBJ1-2, with D possibly matching TRBD1 (5 bases). CDR1 MDHEN and CDR2 SYDVKM come from the germline V gene. The CDR3 is made up of 14 amino acids. V gave up 3 bases and J gave up 4 bases, with 12 bases separating them. CDR3 in amino acids: CASSFDSPVYGYTF. The CDR3 DNA reads TGTGCCAGCAGTTTCGACAGCCCCGTCTATGGCTACACCTTC.

The chain employs TRBV28 and TRBJ2-7, with D possibly being TRBD1 (5 bases). Per the germline V gene, CDR1 is MDHEN and CDR2 is SYDVKM. V was trimmed by 4 bases and J by 2 bases, leaving 12 bases between them. CDR3 size: 14 residues. CDR3 protein: CASSSGSQPYEQYV. CDR3 in DNA: TGTGCCAGCAGTTCAGGGTCCCAACCCTACGAGCAGTACGTC.

In nucleotides, the CDR3 is TGCAGCGCATTAGACAGGGTCGGTGAGACCCAGTACTTC. Amino acid sequence: CSALDRVGETQYF. The chain uses TRBV29-1 and TRBJ2-5, with 7 bases identical to TRBD1. The trim removed 7 bases at V and 5 bases at J, leaving 10 bases unmatched. The CDR3 is made up of 13 amino acids. Per the germline V gene, CDR1 is SQVTM and CDR2 is ANQGSEA.

The rearrangement links TRBV6-4 to TRBJ1-1; D gene unclear. The V gene's germline CDR1 is MRHNA and CDR2 SNTAGT. V dropped 5 bases and J dropped 6 bases, with 19 bases sitting between them. The CDR3 is made up of 15 amino acids. The chain's CDR3 is CASSKDRGGGAEAFF. The CDR3 bases are TGTGCCAGCAGTAAGGATCGGGGAGGAGGAGCTGAAGCTTTCTTT.

The chain carries TRBV28 and TRBJ1-5; TRBD1 is a possible D gene (5 bases). CDR3 size: 14 residues. Per the germline V gene, CDR1 is MDHEN and CDR2 is SYDVKM. Trimming shortened V by 2 bases and J by 5 bases, and 10 bases separated the two germline ends. The CDR3, as DNA: TGTGCCAGCAGTTTACCCCTAGGGGATCAGCCCCAGCATTTT. Its protein is CASSLPLGDQPQHF.

This clone appeared a few times. The V and J genes are TRBV28 and TRBJ2-3, with 9 bases matching TRBD1. V lost 3 bases and J lost 5; bases outside the gene matches: 6. The CDR3 is 15 residues long. Per the germline V gene, CDR1 is MDHEN and CDR2 is SYDVKM. The CDR3 DNA reads as TGTGCCAGCAGTTTTTGGGACAGGGAAATAGATACGCAGTATTTT. Translating gives CASSFWDREIDTQYF.

The chain is built from TRBV2 and TRBJ1-3; weak D call: TRBD1 (6 bases). From germline, CDR1 is SNHLY and CDR2 FYNNEI. V dropped 2 bases and J dropped 0 bases, with 14 bases sitting between them. The CDR3 is made up of 17 amino acids. The CDR3 sequence: CASSELGHRSSGNTIYF. The CDR3, as DNA: TGTGCCAGCAGTGAATTGGGACACAGATCCTCTGGAAACACCATATATTTT.